One T cell receptor (beta chain) is described in this entry. These data are taken from a study of blood T cell repertoires in COVID-19. Study in general: Acute and convalescent COVID-19 samples came from the United States, Italy and Spain. In each case, the material was cDNA or gDNA derived from T cells, B-cell-depleted T cells, or PBMCs.

Clones were read by immunoSEQ multiplex PCR, and TCRdb kept only the in-frame ones, dropping some. The sample has around 700,000 clones, around 89% seen once. The CDR3 has 15 residues. Germline trimming cut 6 bases from V and 8 bases from J; bases unmatched to any gene: 10. Germline CDR1 is LGHDT and CDR2 is YNNKEL (reference sequence). This sequence joins TRBV3-1 (or the pseudogene TRBV3-2) and TRBJ2-1; TRBD2 matches at 10 bases. What was sequenced was peripheral blood. This receptor was taken from a woman younger than 35 with acute or convalescent COVID-19. This CDR3 is CASRPGLASTHEQFF. The CDR3 coding sequence is TGTGCCAGCAGACCGGGACTAGCGAGTACTCATGAGCAGTTCTTC.